This T cell receptor (beta chain) was profiled in a study of beta chain features in type 1 diabetes. Study-level background: Age, gender and cell yields were similar between patients and healthy donors.

Whole-study results and caveats: TCRB CDR3 length was moderately but significantly reduced in all four CD4+ subsets of Type 1 diabetes patients.

Remarks on this clone: Antigen specificity is unknown.

CDR1 is MGHRA and CDR2 is YSYEKL in the germline V gene. V gave up 3 bases and J gave up 7 bases; unmatched junction bases: 10. The CDR3 contains 16 residues. Of the isolated RNA, all was reverse transcribed, and so the sequenced material was expressed TCRB transcripts. The data were produced by immunoSEQ multiplex PCR, yet TCRdb's version contains in-frame clones alone and is incomplete. The sample has 150,000 to 200,000 clones, over 55% seen once. The sample consisted of naive CD4+ T cells from blood. The source of this sequence is a man aged 25-45 years with type 1 diabetes. The J gene is TRBJ1-4, the V gene TRBV4-1, with 8 bases aligning to TRBD1. The CDR3 region has the DNA TGCGCCAGCAGCCACCTGGGACAGGTGGGGAGTGAAAAACTGTTTTTT. Its translation: CASSHLGQVGSEKLFF.